This TCR beta chain was identified during a study of blood T cells in healthy people across ages. A second PCR, run for roughly 7 to 12 cycles, used a sample-barcoded 5' primer plus a J-beta primer mix. Paired-end reads containing CDR3 totaled no fewer than 3 million for each sample. TCRdb analysed the 5' RACE reads with MiXCR anew, one entry per CDR3 protein. Counted here are about 780,000 distinct CDR3 sequences, about half occurring once; the ten biggest clones make up around 18%. The V segment lost 6 bases and the J segment 10 bases; nucleotides outside the gene matches: 8. The CDR3 totals 13 residues. CDR1 is MNHEY and CDR2 is SVGEGT in the germline V gene.

This sequence originates from a man older than 75 in good health. The sequenced material came from blood. This chain links TRBV6-2 or TRBV6-3 with TRBJ2-1; TRBD2 matches at 8 bases. CDR3 loop: CASRPELAEEQFF. CDR3 nucleotides: TGTGCCAGCAGGCCTGAACTAGCGGAAGAGCAGTTCTTC.